This T cell receptor beta chain was captured in a study of OX40 agonist ivuxolimab in advanced cancers. Overall study context: The mean age was approximately 60 years, ranging from about 20 to 85, with around four fifths of participants male.

This CDR3 has 14 amino acids. Per the germline V gene, CDR1 is SGHAT and CDR2 is FQNNGV. The germline V and J ends were trimmed by 5 bases and 6 bases, with 17 bases remaining between them. General study results and limits: Relative to CD4+ cells, CD8+ T cells on average had more expanded clones. By week 6 at 0.1 to 3.0 mg/kg, blood CD4+ and CD8+ T cells had expanded clonally.

Measured with immunoSEQ multiplex PCR; TCRdb has only the in-frame clones, and not every one. The data show 82,000 or so clones, 90% to 95% seen once. In regard to this clone: Antigen: not known.

This chain uses TRBV11-2 with TRBJ2-7; TRBD1 might be the D (5 bases). The source of this sequence is an adult with an advanced solid tumor such as melanoma, head and neck, liver or kidney cancer. The sequencing used CD4+ or CD8+ T cells sorted from blood, collected in a trial of the OX40 agonist ivuxolimab. The CDR3 protein is CASSPSSGLGEQYF. In nucleotides, the CDR3 is TGTGCCAGCAGCCCTTCGTCAGGGCTTGGCGAGCAGTACTTC. The whole variable domain, remainder taken from reference TRBV11-2 and TRBJ2-7, is EAGVAQSPRYKIIEKRQSVAFWCNPISGHATLYWYQQILGQGPKLLIQFQNNGVVDDSQLPKDRFSAERLKGVDSTLKIQPAKLEDSAVYLCASSPSSGLGEQYFGPGTRLTVT.